The source of this T cell receptor beta chain is a study of shared clonotypes between healthy human individuals. Looked up from germline, CDR1 is SGHRS and CDR2 is YFSETQ. The V gene lost 0 bases and the J gene lost 4 bases, with 17 bases spanning the gap. This CDR3 comprises 16 residues. Only in-frame clones appear in the TCRdb table, and some are missing; sequencing was by immunoSEQ multiplex PCR. Found here are about 680,000 clones, 73% of them singletons; the top ten hold around 1.8%. J is TRBJ2-7 and V is TRBV5-1; D possibly corresponds to TRBD2 (5 bases). The sample was memory CD4+ T cells sorted from blood. Indicated subset: CD45RA-negative fraction. The receptor was isolated from a woman aged 25 to 39 in good health. The CDR3 bases are TGCGCCAGCAGCTTGGTAGGTGGGAGTGTGGGTTACGAGCAGTACTTC. This translates into CASSLVGGSVGYEQYF.